This passage covers 19 T cell receptor beta chains from one sample sequenced in a study of cytomegalovirus exposure and HLA in healthy donors. In the PCR, 60 Vbeta and 13 Jbeta primers were used. TCRdb's copy holds only in-frame clones and misses some; the assay was immunoSEQ multiplex PCR. The data hold roughly 160,000 clones, with 70% to 85% observed a single time. The sequenced sample was PBMCs. These receptors all come from a man in his forties in good health and CMV-seronegative.

This chain links TRBV5-4 with TRBJ2-1; no clear D gene. Per germline, CDR1 SGHNT and CDR2 YYREEE (reference sequence). This CDR3 comprises 12 residues. V dropped 2 bases and J dropped 6 bases, with 6 bases sitting between them. The CDR3 coding sequence is TGTGCCAGCAGCTTCGGAGTCAATGAGCAGTTCTTC. This gives the protein CASSFGVNEQFF.

This clone was detected a few times. The genes are TRBV4-1 and TRBJ2-7; a possible D gene is TRBD2 (5 bases). This CDR3 contains 15 residues. Trimming pared 3 bases from V and 2 bases from J, leaving 14 bases between. Germline V CDR1 and CDR2: MGHRA, YSYEKL. CDR3 protein: CASSQTFRDPYEQYF. Here the CDR3 DNA reads TGCGCCAGCAGCCAGACGTTTCGGGATCCCTACGAGCAGTACTTC.

The CDR3 region is CASSERREETQYF. The CDR3 coding sequence is TGTGCCAGCAGTGAGCGCAGGGAAGAGACCCAGTACTTC. The chain joins TRBV2 to TRBJ2-5; possibly TRBD1 for D (5 bases). V lost 3 bases, J lost 3 bases, and 8 bases lay in between. The germline V gene has CDR1 SNHLY and CDR2 FYNNEI. The CDR3 is 13 residues long.

This clone appeared a few times. V is TRBV7-9 and J is TRBJ1-4; possibly TRBD1 for D (5 bases). Between the trimmed V and J ends, which lost 6 bases and 6 bases, there was a span of 17 bases. CDR3 length: 15 amino acids. The germline V gene has CDR1 SEHNR and CDR2 FQNEAQ (reference sequence). The CDR3 loop reads CASRPSSGGYEKLFF. CDR3 nucleotide sequence: TGTGCCAGCAGGCCCTCCTCGGGGGGATATGAAAAACTGTTTTTT.

The chain carries TRBV13 and TRBJ1-2; D is undetermined. CDR3 length: 14 residues. Trimming left V 5 bases short and J 6 bases short, with 16 bases between. Germline V gene sequence: CDR1 PRHDT, CDR2 FYEKMQ (reference sequence). DNA for the CDR3: TGTGCCAGCAGCCATCCGGGTCGGGTGAATGGCTACACCTTC. Its protein product is CASSHPGRVNGYTF.

V gene TRBV7-2 combines with J gene TRBJ2-2, with 10 bases lining up with TRBD1. J was trimmed by 4 bases and V by 7 bases; bases with no gene match: 12. This CDR3 region has 17 residues. The germline V gene has CDR1 SGHTA and CDR2 FQGNSA. CDR3 nucleotides: TGTGCCAGCACCCCACGGGGACAGGGGTTTGTCACCGGGGAGCTGTTTTTT. It is translated as CASTPRGQGFVTGELFF.

This rearrangement joins TRBV7-3 to TRBJ1-1; tentative D call: TRBD1 (5 bases). Germline CDR1 reads SGHTA; CDR2 reads FQGTGA. V was shortened by 2 bases and J by 0 bases, with 13 bases between the two germline ends. The CDR3 has 16 amino acids. CDR3 DNA: TGTGCCAGCAGCTTACAGGGAAGGACTATGAACACTGAAGCTTTCTTT. Its protein product is CASSLQGRTMNTEAFF.

This chain links TRBV10-1 with TRBJ1-1; D not certain. CDR3 length: 13 amino acids. Germline CDR1 and CDR2: WNHNN and SYGVQD (reference sequence). Trimming shortened V by 5 bases and J by 8 bases, and 15 bases separated the two germline ends. The CDR3 is CASSIGLGYEAFF. In nucleotides, the CDR3 is TGCGCCAGCAGTATCGGTTTGGGCTACGAAGCTTTCTTT.

The gene calls are TRBV7-2 and TRBJ2-5; 15 bases match TRBD2. The CDR3 loop spans 16 amino acids. Germline values: CDR1 SGHTA, CDR2 FQGNSA. V lost 5 bases and J lost 5; bases outside the gene matches: 6. The CDR3 sequence is CASSPRTSGGGETQYF. CDR3 in DNA: TGTGCCAGCAGCCCCAGGACTAGCGGGGGGGGCGAGACCCAGTACTTC.

CDR3 protein: CASSYRGAGVFYGYTF. The CDR3 nucleotides are TGTGCCAGCAGCTACCGAGGGGCAGGGGTTTTCTATGGCTACACCTTC. The V gene is TRBV5-6, the J gene TRBJ1-2, with a weak D call TRBD1 (6 bases). The CDR3 has 16 residues. Trimming cost V 3 bases and J 4 bases, with 19 bases left between them. Germline CDR1 is SGHDT and CDR2 is YYEEEE.

Remarks on this clone: Sequence at one end of the junction differs from germline and may be a read error. This rearrangement joins TRBV9 to TRBJ2-3; 9 bases align to TRBD2. This CDR3 contains 14 residues. Looked up from germline, CDR1 is SGDLS and CDR2 is YYNGEE. For the CDR3, the DNA is TGTGCCAGCAGCGTTAGCGGGGGAGAGGATACGCTGTATTTT. It is translated as CASSVSGGEDTLYF.

The rearrangement uses TRBV4-2 and TRBJ2-7; weak D call: TRBD2 (7 bases). The CDR3 totals 14 residues. V was pared by 3 bases and J by 6 bases, with 15 bases between. The germline V gene has CDR1 LGHNA and CDR2 YNFKEQ. The CDR3 bases are TGTGCCAGCAGCCAGCGAGTAGGGGGGGTCGAGCAGTACTTC. This translates into CASSQRVGGVEQYF.

CDR3 nucleotide sequence: TGTGCCAGCAGCTTAGCCCTTGGGCGGGCCGGGGAGCTGTTTTTT. It yields the protein CASSLALGRAGELFF. The chain employs TRBV7-8 and TRBJ2-2, with a possible D match to TRBD2 (5 bases). Between the trimmed V and J ends, which lost 0 bases and 6 bases, there was a span of 11 bases. The germline V gene encodes CDR1 SGHVS and CDR2 FQNEAQ. The CDR3 totals 15 residues.

The V gene is TRBV4-1, the J gene TRBJ1-5; a weak D match, TRBD1 (6 bases). The CDR3 totals 16 residues. V lost 0 bases to trimming and J lost 4 bases, with 13 bases between them. Germline CDR1 reads MGHRA; CDR2 reads YSYEKL. The CDR3 nucleotides are TGCGCCAGCAGCCAAGAGTTCGGGGGGCGTAATCAGCCCCAGCATTTT. Its translation: CASSQEFGGRNQPQHF.

This sequence joins TRBV6-1 and TRBJ1-4; 7 positions match TRBD1. The germline V gene encodes CDR1 MNHNS and CDR2 SASEGT. J was trimmed by 8 bases and V by 4 bases; bases with no gene match: 10. The CDR3 is made up of 15 amino acids. CDR3 in amino acids: CASSVTGVVREKLFF. The CDR3 nucleotides read TGTGCCAGCAGTGTAACAGGGGTCGTCAGGGAAAAACTGTTTTTT.

This clone was found once. The rearrangement links TRBV7-8 to TRBJ2-7, with TRBD1 as a possible D gene (5 bases). V was shortened by 4 bases and J by 0 bases, with 13 bases between the two germline ends. The germline gives CDR1 SGHVS, CDR2 FQNEAQ. This CDR3 spans 15 amino acids. In nucleotides, the CDR3 is TGTGCCAGCAGCTCAGGGTCCTTAAGCTCCTACGAGCAGTACTTC. This gives the protein CASSSGSLSSYEQYF.

The chain recombines TRBV29-1 with TRBJ2-4; 11 bases match TRBD1. The CDR3 loop spans 19 amino acids. Germline CDR1 and CDR2: SQVTM and ANQGSEA. Trimming at V came to 6 bases and at J to 7 bases, leaving 23 bases not matched to a gene. The CDR3 here is CSVTSYPVGDRGSYNIQYF. In nucleotides, the CDR3 is TGCAGCGTCACCTCATACCCGGTGGGGGACAGGGGGTCATACAACATTCAGTACTTC.

The chain joins TRBV6-5 to TRBJ2-1; the match to TRBD2 covers 9 bases. From germline, CDR1 is MNHEY and CDR2 SVGAGI. J lost 5 bases, V lost 6 bases, and 8 bases had no gene match. The CDR3 has 15 amino acids. The CDR3 nucleotides are TGTGCCAGCAGAGGAAGCGGGGGGCTCCACAATGAGCAGTTCTTC. Translated: CASRGSGGLHNEQFF.

This chain connects TRBV6-1 to TRBJ2-5, with TRBD2 matching over 10 bases. J lost 5 bases, V lost 2 bases, and 8 bases had no gene match. Germline V gives CDR1 MNHNS, CDR2 SASEGT. The length of the CDR3 is 16 residues. The CDR3 nucleotides are TGTGCCAGCAGTGAAATACCTAGCGGGGGTGGGGAGACCCAGTACTTC. Translated: CASSEIPSGGGETQYF.